The T cell receptor beta chain described here comes from a study of blood T cell repertoires in COVID-19. About the research overall: The samples span acute and convalescent COVID-19 from the United States, Italy and Spain. From T cells, B-cell-depleted T cells, or PBMCs came the material, which was cDNA or gDNA.

Original processing notes: Estimates of nucleated cell counts were drawn from the amplification of reference gene primers. Method: immunoSEQ multiplex PCR; TCRdb's copy keeps in-frame clones and lacks some. V and J calls and clone size come straight from that table; D and trimming were deduced from the DNA. The table lists tens of thousands of clones, roughly 80% of them singletons, with 9.5% to 12% in the top ten. The CDR3 contains 16 residues. Germline V gene lookup returns CDR1 SNHLY and CDR2 FYNNEI. Between the trimmed V and J ends, which lost 7 bases and 3 bases, there was a span of 21 bases. The sequenced sample consisted of peripheral blood. This clonotype originated in a human donor in a cohort sampled during active COVID-19. The chain recombines TRBV2 with TRBJ1-1, with a possible D match to TRBD1 (5 bases). CDR3 sequence (DNA): TGTGCCAGCATCACTTTGCCCAGGGAGGAGGACACTGAAGCTTTCTTT. It codes for CASITLPREEDTEAFF.